This entry lists 20 T cell receptor beta chains sequenced from one sample in a study of OX40 agonist ivuxolimab in advanced cancers. Library method: the immunoSEQ multiplex PCR assay. This is the immuneACCESS table as TCRdb keeps it, with only in-frame sequences that have V and J called. A part of the clones is gone; compared with another copy, unresolved V genes explain less than half, and the rest is unexplained. A total of 70,000 or so clones appear in this sample, roughly nine tenths of them only once. 0.94% of the sample goes to the ten largest clones. The sequencing used CD4+ or CD8+ T cells sorted from blood, collected in a trial of the OX40 agonist ivuxolimab. Receptors originate from an adult with an advanced solid tumor such as melanoma, head and neck, liver or kidney cancer.

This sequence joins TRBV6-8 and TRBJ2-1; 10 bases align to TRBD2. This CDR3 is built from 14 residues. Germline CDR1 MNHGY, CDR2 SAAAGT. J lost 10 bases, V lost 5 bases, and 8 bases had no gene match. The CDR3 DNA sequence: TGTGCCAGCAGTAAGGGGCTAGCGGGAGTGGAGCAGTTCTTC. As protein: CASSKGLAGVEQFF.

The chain recombines TRBV4-2 with TRBJ2-5, with unresolved D. Looked up from germline, CDR1 is LGHNA and CDR2 is YNFKEQ. Trimming removed 0 bases at V and 1 base at J, with 3 bases between. CDR3 length: 13 amino acids. The chain's CDR3 is CASSQDPQETQYF. In nucleotides, the CDR3 is TGTGCCAGCAGCCAAGATCCCCAAGAGACCCAGTACTTC.

The J gene is TRBJ1-2, the V gene TRBV7-9, with a tentative D call TRBD1 (5 bases). Germline CDR1 SEHNR, CDR2 FQNEAQ (reference sequence). Trimming took off 7 bases at V and 7 bases at J, with 10 bases between the two ends. This CDR3 spans 11 amino acids. The CDR3, as DNA: TGTGCCAGCACTCAGGGTTTTGGCTACACCTTC. It specifies CASTQGFGYTF.

The rearrangement links TRBV19 to TRBJ1-2, with TRBD1 identical over 7 bases. Germline V CDR1 and CDR2: LNHDA, SQIVND (reference sequence). V lost 4 bases and J lost 4; bases outside the gene matches: 6. The CDR3 is 14 amino acids. CDR3 DNA: TGTGCCAGTAGTACTCGACAGGGTTCCTATGGCTACACCTTC. Translating gives CASSTRQGSYGYTF. The full variable domain, in which reference TRBV19 and TRBJ1-2 provide the parts outside the CDR3, is DGGITQSPKYLFRKEGQNVTLSCEQNLNHDAMYWYRQDPGQGLRLIYYSQIVNDFQKGDIAEGYSVSREKKESFPLTVTSAQKNPTAFYLCASSTRQGSYGYTFGSGTRLTVV.

The chain joins TRBV19 to TRBJ2-3; 10 bases fit TRBD1. The CDR3 sequence is 15 residues long. Germline trimming cut 6 bases from V and 5 bases from J; bases unmatched to any gene: 8. Per germline, CDR1 LNHDA and CDR2 SQIVND (reference sequence). The DNA of the CDR3 is TGTGCCAGTAGCCTCGACAGGGGGCGTGAAGATACGCAGTATTTT. Protein product: CASSLDRGREDTQYF.

The chain combines TRBV6-1 with TRBJ1-1; D possibly corresponds to TRBD1 (6 bases). In germline, CDR1 is MNHNS, CDR2 SASEGT. The CDR3 is 14 amino acids. Trimming removed 4 bases at V and 2 bases at J, with 11 bases between. CDR3 nucleotide sequence: TGTGCCAGCAGTGCTCAGGGGTACAACACTGAAGCTTTCTTT. Its translation is CASSAQGYNTEAFF.

This chain joins TRBV4-1 and TRBJ2-5, with D perhaps TRBD1 or TRBD2 (6 bases each). This CDR3 is 15 amino acids long. Germline V CDR1 and CDR2: MGHRA, YSYEKL. V was trimmed by 4 bases and J by 5 bases, leaving 17 bases between them. CDR3 region: CASSRDRGPGETQYF. The CDR3 bases are TGCGCCAGCAGCCGAGATCGGGGGCCTGGGGAGACCCAGTACTTC.

This clone was observed a handful of times. The V gene is TRBV18, the J gene TRBJ2-5; 7 bases are shared with TRBD1. CDR1 and CDR2 (germline): KGHSH, LQKENI. V shed 4 bases and J 0 bases; nucleotides not matched to a gene: 2. This CDR3 spans 14 amino acids. CDR3 sequence reads: CASSRGTDQETQYF. The CDR3 DNA sequence: TGTGCCAGCTCACGGGGGACAGACCAAGAGACCCAGTACTTC.

The J gene is TRBJ2-5, the V gene TRBV6-1, with D unclear. Germline CDR1 reads MNHNS; CDR2 reads SASEGT. The V gene lost 0 bases and the J gene lost 1 base, with 12 bases spanning the gap. The CDR3 loop spans 16 amino acids. CDR3 region: CASSEAVAPRQETQYF. CDR3 nucleotides: TGTGCCAGCAGTGAAGCGGTCGCGCCCCGCCAAGAGACCCAGTACTTC.

The J gene is TRBJ2-3, the V gene TRBV7-9; the match to TRBD2 covers 8 bases. From germline, CDR1 is SEHNR and CDR2 FQNEAQ (reference sequence). The trim removed 0 bases at V and 6 bases at J, leaving 8 bases unmatched. The CDR3 is made up of 16 amino acids. CDR3 bases: TGTGCCAGCAGCTTAGCTAGCGGGGCCTCACGGGATACGCAGTATTTT. It translates to CASSLASGASRDTQYF.

This clone was detected only once. The J gene is TRBJ2-1, the V gene TRBV7-3; D might be TRBD1 or TRBD2, each matching 5 bases. Trimming stripped 7 bases from V and 3 bases from J, with 19 bases between. The CDR3 is made up of 16 amino acids. Germline V gene data show CDR1 as SGHTA and CDR2 as FQGTGA. In DNA, the CDR3 is TGTGCCAGCAAGGGGTCTAGCCCCTTCAACTACAATGAGCAGTTCTTC. Protein product: CASKGSSPFNYNEQFF.

In this sample, this clone turned up once. The chain couples TRBV5-5 to TRBJ1-1; no clear D. V was pared by 2 bases and J by 1 base, with 9 bases between. Germline V gene sequence: CDR1 SGHKS, CDR2 YYEKEE (reference sequence). The CDR3 consists of 14 residues. The chain's CDR3 is CASSLSLANTEAFF. The CDR3 nucleotides read TGTGCCAGCAGCTTAAGTCTCGCGAACACTGAAGCTTTCTTT. Variable domain in full (rest from reference TRBV5-5 and TRBJ1-1): DAGVTQSPTHLIKTRGQQVTLRCSPISGHKSVSWYQQVLGQGPQFIFQYYEKEERGRGNFPDRFSARQFPNYSSELNVNALLLGDSALYLCASSLSLANTEAFFGQGTRLTVV.

This clone occurred once. The CDR3 coding sequence is TGTGCCACCCCCCGGATACTCAGACGGAACACTGAAGCTTTCTTT. Translated, it gives CATPRILRRNTEAFF. This chain joins TRBV27 and TRBJ1-1, with D uncertain. Trimming left V 10 bases short and J 1 base short, with 19 bases between. Germline V gene lookup returns CDR1 MNHEY and CDR2 SMNVEV (reference sequence). The CDR3 has 15 residues.

V and J are TRBV5-6 and TRBJ1-5; a weak D match, TRBD1 (5 bases). This CDR3 comprises 16 residues. Between the trimmed V and J ends, which lost 0 bases and 6 bases, there was a span of 16 bases. Germline values: CDR1 SGHDT, CDR2 YYEEEE. Here the CDR3 reads CASSLGASFRGQPQHF. The CDR3 region has the DNA TGTGCCAGCAGCTTGGGGGCCTCATTTAGGGGTCAGCCCCAGCATTTT.

The chain employs TRBV10-3 and TRBJ1-1, with 8 bases that match TRBD1. This CDR3 has 14 residues. V lost 6 bases and J lost 1; bases outside the gene matches: 4. The germline V gene has CDR1 ENHRY and CDR2 SYGVKD. The CDR3 reads CAIRTGTGNTEAFF. CDR3 nucleotide sequence: TGTGCCATCAGAACAGGGACAGGGAACACTGAAGCTTTCTTT.

This chain joins TRBV5-4 and TRBJ2-3, with 7 bases aligning to TRBD2. Germline CDR1 SGHNT, CDR2 YYREEE (reference sequence). Unmatched junction bases numbered 5, after V lost 0 bases and J lost 4 bases. The CDR3 length is 15 residues. CDR3 bases: TGTGCCAGCAGCTTGGCCGGCACTAGCGCAGATACGCAGTATTTT. Its protein is CASSLAGTSADTQYF.

This chain uses TRBV28 with TRBJ2-4; D is unresolved. Germline V gene lookup returns CDR1 MDHEN and CDR2 SYDVKM. CDR3 length: 13 amino acids. V was trimmed by 6 bases and J by 3 bases, leaving 9 bases between them. CDR3 nucleotide sequence: TGTGCCAGCAGCCCTACTAACAAAAACATTCAGTACTTC. Its translation: CASSPTNKNIQYF.

This rearrangement joins TRBV5-1 to TRBJ2-3; 8 bases fit TRBD1. This CDR3 has 16 amino acids. Germline values: CDR1 SGHRS, CDR2 YFSETQ. The junction had 7 bases not matched to a gene; V was cut back by 4 bases and J by 0 bases. The CDR3 loop is CASSPGQGLSTDTQYF. The CDR3 DNA reads TGCGCCAGCAGCCCCGGACAGGGCCTTAGCACAGATACGCAGTATTTT.

The chain combines TRBV6-1 with TRBJ2-7, with D possibly TRBD2 on 7 matching bases. V was trimmed by 1 base and J by 6 bases, leaving 19 bases between them. In germline, CDR1 is MNHNS, CDR2 SASEGT. The CDR3 loop spans 16 amino acids. The CDR3 spells CASSEGGGRRRGEQYF. CDR3 bases: TGTGCCAGCAGTGAAGGCGGGGGCAGGCGACGAGGCGAGCAGTACTTC.

The chain recombines TRBV19 with TRBJ1-2; unclear D gene. The V end lost 3 bases, the J end lost 4 bases, and 12 bases lay between the germline ends. This CDR3 comprises 14 residues. CDR1 and CDR2 from the germline V gene are LNHDA and SQIVND (reference sequence). The CDR3 sequence is CASSIGDSGYGYTF. In DNA form, the CDR3 reads TGTGCCAGTAGTATTGGGGATTCGGGCTATGGCTACACCTTC.